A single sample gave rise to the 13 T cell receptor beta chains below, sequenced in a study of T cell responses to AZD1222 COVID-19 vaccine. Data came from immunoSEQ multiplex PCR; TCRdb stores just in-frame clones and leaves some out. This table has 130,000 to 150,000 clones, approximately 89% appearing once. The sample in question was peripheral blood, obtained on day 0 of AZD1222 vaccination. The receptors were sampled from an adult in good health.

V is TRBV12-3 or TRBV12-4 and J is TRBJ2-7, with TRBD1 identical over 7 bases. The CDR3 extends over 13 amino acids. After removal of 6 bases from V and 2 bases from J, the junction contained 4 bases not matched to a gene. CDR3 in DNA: TGTGCCAGCAGGGGGGACAGAGCCTACGAGCAGTACTTC. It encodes CASRGDRAYEQYF.

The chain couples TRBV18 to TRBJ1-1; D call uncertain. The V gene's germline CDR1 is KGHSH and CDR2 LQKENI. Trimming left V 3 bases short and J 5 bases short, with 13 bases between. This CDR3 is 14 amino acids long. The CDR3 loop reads CASSPSRTETEAFF. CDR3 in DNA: TGTGCCAGCTCACCCTCACGGACTGAGACTGAAGCTTTCTTT.

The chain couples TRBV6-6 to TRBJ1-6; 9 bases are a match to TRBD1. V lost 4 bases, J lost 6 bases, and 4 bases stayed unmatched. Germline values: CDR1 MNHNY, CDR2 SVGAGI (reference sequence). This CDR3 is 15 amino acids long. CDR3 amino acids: CASSLGTGSNSPLHF. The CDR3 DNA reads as TGTGCCAGCAGTTTGGGGACAGGGTCTAATTCACCCCTCCACTTT.

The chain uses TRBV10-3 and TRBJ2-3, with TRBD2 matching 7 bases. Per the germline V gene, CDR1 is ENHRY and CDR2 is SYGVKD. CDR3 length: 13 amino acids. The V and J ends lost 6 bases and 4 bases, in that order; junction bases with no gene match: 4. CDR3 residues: CAIRAGVADTQYF. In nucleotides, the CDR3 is TGTGCCATCAGGGCGGGGGTCGCAGATACGCAGTATTTT.

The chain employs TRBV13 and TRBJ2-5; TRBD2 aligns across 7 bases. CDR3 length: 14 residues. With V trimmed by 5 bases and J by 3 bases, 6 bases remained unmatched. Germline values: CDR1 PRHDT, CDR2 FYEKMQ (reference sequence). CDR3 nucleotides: TGTGCCAGCAGCCCAGGACTAGTTGAAGAGACCCAGTACTTC. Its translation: CASSPGLVEETQYF.

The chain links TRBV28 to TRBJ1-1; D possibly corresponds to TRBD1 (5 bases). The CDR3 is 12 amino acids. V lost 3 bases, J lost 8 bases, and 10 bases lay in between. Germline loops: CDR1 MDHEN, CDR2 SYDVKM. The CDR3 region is CASSLQGREAFF. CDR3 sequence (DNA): TGTGCCAGCAGTTTGCAGGGCCGAGAAGCTTTCTTT.

The CDR3 DNA follows: TGTGCCAGCAGCTTCCCCGGGACATTCAGCTATGGCTACACCTTC. It yields the protein CASSFPGTFSYGYTF. The rearrangement uses TRBV5-6 and TRBJ1-2, with D tentatively TRBD1 (6 bases). CDR3 size: 15 residues. The V end lost 2 bases, the J end lost 4 bases, and 15 bases lay between the germline ends. Germline assignment: CDR1 SGHDT and CDR2 YYEEEE.

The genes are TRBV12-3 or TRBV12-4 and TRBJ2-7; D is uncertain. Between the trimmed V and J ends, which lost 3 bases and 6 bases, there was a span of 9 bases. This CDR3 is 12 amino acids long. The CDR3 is CASSLWVGEQYF. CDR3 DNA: TGTGCCAGCAGTTTGTGGGTGGGCGAGCAGTACTTC.

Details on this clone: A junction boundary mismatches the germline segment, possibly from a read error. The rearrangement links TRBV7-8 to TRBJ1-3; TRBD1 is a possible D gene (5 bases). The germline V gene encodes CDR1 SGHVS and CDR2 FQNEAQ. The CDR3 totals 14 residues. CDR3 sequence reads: CASSPQGRGDTIYF. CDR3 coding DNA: TGTGCCAGTTCCCCTCAGGGTAGAGGCGACACAATATATTTT.

CDR3 region: CASSSRNSNTGELFF. CDR3 nucleotides: TGCGCCAGCAGCTCCAGAAATTCGAACACCGGGGAGCTGTTTTTT. The rearrangement links TRBV5-1 to TRBJ2-2; no clear D. The V gene lost 3 bases and the J gene lost 0 bases, with 9 bases spanning the gap. Germline V CDR1 and CDR2: SGHRS, YFSETQ. This CDR3 is 15 amino acids long.

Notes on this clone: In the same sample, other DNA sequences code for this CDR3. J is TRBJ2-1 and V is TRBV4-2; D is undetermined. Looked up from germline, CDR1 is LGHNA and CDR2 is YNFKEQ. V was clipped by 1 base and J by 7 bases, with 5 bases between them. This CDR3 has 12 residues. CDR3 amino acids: CASSQGRNEQFF. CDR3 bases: TGTGCCAGCAGCCAAGGCCGTAATGAGCAGTTCTTC.

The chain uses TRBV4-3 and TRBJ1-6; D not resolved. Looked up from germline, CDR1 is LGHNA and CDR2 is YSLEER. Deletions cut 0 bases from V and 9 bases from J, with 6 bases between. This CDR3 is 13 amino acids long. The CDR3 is CASSQEVRSPLHF. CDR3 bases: TGCGCCAGCAGCCAAGAAGTCCGTTCACCCCTCCACTTT.

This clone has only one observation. The CDR3 DNA sequence: TGTGCCACCAATGGACTAGCGGAAACAGATACGCAGTATTTT. It codes for CATNGLAETDTQYF. This sequence joins TRBV24-1 and TRBJ2-3, with 10 bases aligning to TRBD2. Germline loops: CDR1 KGHDR, CDR2 SFDVKD. J gave up 3 bases and V 8 bases, and 4 bases lay outside the gene matches. This CDR3 is 14 amino acids long.